This T cell receptor beta chain was captured in a study of beta chain features in type 1 diabetes. General observations from the study: TCRB CDR3s from Type 1 diabetes patients were moderately but significantly shorter in all four CD4+ subsets.

About this clone: The antigen is not known.

Expressed TCRB transcripts were sequenced after all isolated RNA was converted to cDNA. The repertoire was sequenced with immunoSEQ multiplex PCR; TCRdb's copy has only in-frame clones and lacks some. The table shows hundreds of thousands of clones, with 13% occurring only once. The germline CDR1 and CDR2 sequences are SGHTA and FQGNSA. The CDR3 consists of 14 residues. This clonotype originated in a man aged 18 to 29 with type 1 diabetes. This chain links TRBV7-2 with TRBJ2-5; 7 bases align to TRBD2. The end of the DNA is better explained by TRBJ2-7, so the J call may be wrong. The sequencing sample was made of naive CD4+ T cells from blood. CDR3 protein: CASSAFGLAYEQYF. CDR3 nucleotides: TGTGCCAGCAGCGCTTTTGGACTAGCCTACGAGCAGTACTTC.